This T cell receptor (beta chain) was recorded in a study of blood T cell repertoires in COVID-19. Generated by immunoSEQ multiplex PCR, the TCRdb table keeps only in-frame clones and is missing some. The table lists 450,000 or so clones, approximately 90% of them singletons. Germline values: CDR1 ENHRY, CDR2 SYGVKD. This CDR3 is built from 13 residues. The V end was cut by 6 bases, the J end by 3 bases, with 9 bases between. The specimen sequenced was peripheral blood. This clonotype originated in a man aged 18 to 35 with COVID-19, enrolled during active disease. The J gene is TRBJ1-5, the V gene TRBV10-3; D perhaps matches TRBD1 (6 bases). CDR3: CAIRGADNQPQHF. CDR3 nucleotide sequence: TGTGCCATCAGGGGGGCAGACAATCAGCCCCAGCATTTT.